This paragraph reports one T cell receptor beta chain. Genomic DNA, the template, was used for profiling of the TCR beta VDJ and CDR3. TCRdb fed the reads into MiXCR, producing one record per CDR3 protein. The sample has hundreds of thousands of distinct CDR3 sequences, around 30% seen once. The data originate from a study of CD8+CD57+ T cells in acquired aplastic anemia. By flow cytometry, patients selected for sequencing had shown an expansion of CD8+CD57+ cells. The source is a human donor with aplastic anemia. The material sequenced was sorted CD4+, CD8+, or CD8+CD57+ T cells (not recorded which) from PBMCs.

The CDR3 DNA reads as TGTGCCAGCAGTTGGGAGGGACAGAACAATGAGCAGTTCTTC. Translated: CASSWEGQNNEQFF. The chain links TRBV12-3 or TRBV12-4 to TRBJ2-1; possibly TRBD1 or TRBD2 for D (7 bases each). This CDR3 is 14 amino acids long. Trimming stripped 4 bases from V and 5 bases from J, with 12 bases between.